Detailed here is one T cell receptor beta chain. Other DNA sequences of this sample code for an identical CDR3. Sequencing was performed with immunoSEQ multiplex PCR; in TCRdb, only in-frame clones are kept and a portion is missing. The profile shows about 63,000 clones, less than 85% of them singletons. The source of the sample is a study of T cells in tumors after PD-1 blockade. Background on the study: During anti-PD-1 treatment, some patients continued daily vismodegib 150 mg. Blood samples averaged around 110,000 templates (range roughly 24,000-280,000) and roughly 39,000 unique clonotypes.

V shed 2 bases and J shed 2 bases, with 6 bases lying between them. Germline CDR1 and CDR2: SNHLY and FYNNEI. The CDR3 sequence is 13 residues long. The input for sequencing was PBMCs, taken after anti-PD-1 treatment. The genes are TRBV2 and TRBJ2-5; a possible D gene is TRBD2 (5 bases). The TCR was taken from a human donor with basal cell carcinoma. The CDR3 nucleotides read TGTGCCAGCAGTGAACGGGGACAAGAGACCCAGTACTTC. Translated, it gives CASSERGQETQYF.